This TCR beta chain was documented in a study of CD8 T cell repertoires and HIV-1 epitope variants. In the study overall: T cells were stimulated with Twenty-five Gag and Nef peptides separately. Controls were a CMV, EBV and flu peptide pool, Ebola AY9 negative control, and no-peptide well. The baseline condition was 1M T cells left uncultured. Study conclusions and caveats: Most of the nine antigen-specific clonotypes appeared cross-reactive to autologous or escape variants.

The CDR3 has 14 residues. In germline, CDR1 is SGHRS, CDR2 YFSETQ. V was pared by 2 bases and J by 4 bases, with 2 bases of the junction left unmatched. Comments on this clone: Its antigen is still unknown.

TCRdb's table, derived via immunoSEQ multiplex PCR, lists solely in-frame clones and lacks some. The data hold about 7,100 clones, with 66% observed a single time. The V call is TRBV5-1, the J call TRBJ2-2; the match to TRBD1 covers 7 bases. Source material: cultured CD8+ T cells derived from PBMCs. The TCR comes from a male donor with HIV. This CDR3 is CASSFSGGTGELFF. Here the CDR3 DNA reads TGCGCCAGCAGCTTTTCAGGGGGCACCGGGGAGCTGTTTTTT.